The 21 T cell receptor beta chains below all came from one sample that was sequenced in a study of beta chain features in type 1 diabetes. The whole isolated RNA underwent reverse transcription, so sequencing captured expressed TCRB transcripts. The data were produced by immunoSEQ multiplex PCR, yet TCRdb's version contains in-frame clones alone and is incomplete. Altogether 860,000 or so clones are present, roughly 17% being singletons, with the ten largest covering 0.02% to 0.03%. Sample: naive CD4+ T cells from blood. The receptor set was obtained from a woman between 18 and 30 years old in good health.

J is TRBJ2-7 and V is TRBV19; D may be TRBD2 (6 bases). Trimming took 4 bases from V and 1 from J, leaving 14 bases between them. From germline, CDR1 is LNHDA and CDR2 SQIVND (reference sequence). The CDR3 sequence is 15 residues long. The CDR3 loop is CASSTPGSHSYEQYF. DNA of the CDR3: TGTGCCAGTAGTACCCCCGGGAGCCATTCCTACGAGCAGTACTTC.

The J gene is TRBJ1-2, the V gene TRBV19; no clear D gene. The germline V gene has CDR1 LNHDA and CDR2 SQIVND (reference sequence). Trimming removed 5 bases from V and 6 bases from J, with 19 bases in between. The CDR3 is made up of 15 amino acids. The CDR3, as DNA: TGTGCCAGTAGTCCCACTAGCCCCACAGAGCATGGCTACACCTTC. Residues: CASSPTSPTEHGYTF.

This clone was seen only once. The chain is built from TRBV7-9 and TRBJ2-1; D may be TRBD2 (6 bases). Germline-derived CDR1 and CDR2 are SEHNR and FQNEAQ (reference sequence). The CDR3 length is 18 residues. V was cut by 4 bases and J by 1 base, with 20 bases left in between. The CDR3 here is CASSSTKEGVPSYNEQFF. CDR3 DNA: TGTGCCAGCAGCTCCACTAAGGAGGGAGTGCCGTCCTACAATGAGCAGTTCTTC.

The chain recombines TRBV5-6 with TRBJ2-7; D possibly corresponds to TRBD2 (6 bases). The length of the CDR3 is 15 residues. V was pared by 2 bases and J by 0 bases, with 12 bases between. Germline CDR1 is SGHDT and CDR2 is YYEEEE. The CDR3 region has the DNA TGTGCCAGCAGCTTAGGAGGGCCTAGCTCCTACGAGCAGTACTTC. Protein: CASSLGGPSSYEQYF. Based on the CDR3 plus reference TRBV5-6 and TRBJ2-7, the full variable domain is DAGVTQSPTHLIKTRGQQVTLRCSPKSGHDTVSWYQQALGQGPQFIFQYYEEEERQRGNFPDRFSGHQFPNYSSELNVNALLLGDSALYLCASSLGGPSSYEQYFGPGTRLTVT.

This clone came up a few times. The chain uses TRBV18 and TRBJ2-2; no definite D call. The germline CDR1 and CDR2 sequences are KGHSH and LQKENI. The CDR3 is made up of 17 amino acids. V gave up 2 bases and J gave up 9 bases, with 22 bases separating them. The CDR3 is CASSPFIVTRSSRELFF. Here the CDR3 DNA reads TGTGCCAGCTCACCATTCATCGTGACCAGGTCGTCACGGGAGCTGTTTTTT.

The genes are TRBV5-1 and TRBJ2-2; tentatively, D is TRBD2 (5 bases). V was trimmed by 0 bases and J by 11 bases, leaving 14 bases between them. CDR1 is SGHRS, CDR2 YFSETQ, per germline. This CDR3 has 14 residues. The CDR3 DNA is TGCGCCAGCAGCTTGGAGGCAATAACGGGAGAGCTGTTTTTT. It translates to CASSLEAITGELFF.

The V gene is TRBV5-4, the J gene TRBJ2-7; D remains unclear. Germline CDR1 SGHNT, CDR2 YYREEE (reference sequence). Trimming pared 1 base from V and 2 bases from J, leaving 10 bases between. The CDR3 is 14 amino acids. The CDR3 DNA sequence: TGTGCCAGCAGCTTGAGCCTTGGGGCCTACGAGCAGTACTTC. Encoded protein: CASSLSLGAYEQYF.

V is TRBV19 and J is TRBJ2-1; D gene unclear. The V end lost 7 bases, the J end lost 7 bases, and 14 bases lay between the germline ends. CDR3 length: 13 residues. Germline CDR1 reads LNHDA; CDR2 reads SQIVND (reference sequence). CDR3 protein: CASTLGRNNEQFF. CDR3 coding DNA: TGTGCCAGTACACTGGGCCGCAATAATGAGCAGTTCTTC.

This clone was counted between two and nine times. The rearrangement uses TRBV5-4 and TRBJ2-5, with D perhaps TRBD1 (7 bases). The germline gives CDR1 SGHNT, CDR2 YYREEE (reference sequence). The ends were cut back, 0 bases at V and 1 base at J, with 16 bases in the middle. The CDR3 consists of 17 residues. The CDR3 sequence: CASSLGPGGSLQETQYF. CDR3 DNA: TGTGCCAGCAGCTTGGGGCCAGGGGGGAGCCTCCAAGAGACCCAGTACTTC.

The rearrangement uses TRBV2 and TRBJ2-7; 11 bases are shared with TRBD2. Germline V gives CDR1 SNHLY, CDR2 FYNNEI. CDR3 length equals 18 residues. The V gene end was trimmed by 4 bases and the J gene end by 0 bases; junction bases not matched to a gene: 11. In nucleotides, the CDR3 is TGTGCCAGCAGTGTAGTTCAGGGACTAGCGGAAAGCTCCTACGAGCAGTACTTC. Its protein is CASSVVQGLAESSYEQYF. Combining the CDR3 with reference TRBV2 and TRBJ2-7 gives the whole variable domain EPEVTQTPSHQVTQMGQEVILRCVPISNHLYFYWYRQILGQKVEFLVSFYNNEISEKSEIFDDQFSVERPDGSNFTLKIRSTKLEDSAMYFCASSVVQGLAESSYEQYFGPGTRLTVT.

This clone appeared a few times. This rearrangement joins TRBV7-8 to TRBJ2-6; D might be TRBD1 (5 bases). This CDR3 comprises 16 residues. The V gene lost 2 bases and the J gene lost 0 bases, with 8 bases spanning the gap. The germline V gene has CDR1 SGHVS and CDR2 FQNEAQ. The CDR3 bases are TGTGCCAGCAGCTTACAGGGAAACTCTGGGGCCAACGTCCTGACTTTC. It is translated as CASSLQGNSGANVLTF.

This clone has just a few counts. This sample includes further DNA sequences coding for the same CDR3. This sequence joins TRBV28 and TRBJ1-5, with 9 nucleotides matching TRBD1. The germline gives CDR1 MDHEN, CDR2 SYDVKM. The CDR3 is made up of 12 amino acids. Losses at the gene ends were 9 bases for V and 6 bases for J; bases not matched to a gene: 3. The CDR3: CASTGGGQPQHF. CDR3 DNA sequence: TGTGCCAGTACAGGGGGCGGTCAGCCCCAGCATTTT.

This clone was recorded a few times. The chain recombines TRBV7-2 with TRBJ2-1, with no clear D. The CDR3 loop spans 14 amino acids. CDR1 and CDR2 (germline): SGHTA, FQGNSA. V lost 1 base and J 9 bases, leaving 13 bases between the germline ends. In nucleotides, the CDR3 is TGTGCCAGCAGCTTAGGGATCAGTGAAAGTGAGCAGTTCTTC. Amino acids: CASSLGISESEQFF.

This clone was seen a handful of times. The rearrangement joins TRBV28 to TRBJ1-2, with D perhaps TRBD1 (6 bases). CDR3 length: 13 residues. Germline V gene sequence: CDR1 MDHEN, CDR2 SYDVKM. Trimming removed 8 bases at V and 3 bases at J, with 13 bases between. As DNA, the CDR3 is TGTGCCAGCCATACGTACAGGGACTATGGCTACACCTTC. It is translated as CASHTYRDYGYTF.

The chain has TRBV5-6 and TRBJ2-3, with TRBD2 identical over 12 bases. Germline V gene sequence: CDR1 SGHDT, CDR2 YYEEEE. The CDR3 consists of 16 residues. J gave up 5 bases and V 2 bases, and 6 bases lay outside the gene matches. The CDR3 DNA sequence: TGTGCCAGCAGCTTTTCCCTAGCGGGAGGGGGAGATACGCAGTATTTT. Residues: CASSFSLAGGGDTQYF.

V and J are TRBV29-1 and TRBJ2-1, with D possibly TRBD2 on 5 matching bases. V dropped 6 bases and J dropped 2 bases, with 14 bases sitting between them. In germline, CDR1 is SQVTM, CDR2 ANQGSEA. The CDR3 totals 14 residues. CDR3 DNA: TGCAGCGTAGCGGTTCCCGCCCCCTACAATGAGCAGTTCTTC. Protein product: CSVAVPAPYNEQFF.

This clone was found a few times. This chain uses TRBV15 with TRBJ2-1, with 7 bases that match TRBD2. CDR3 size: 16 residues. The germline CDR1 and CDR2 sequences are LNHNV and YYDKDF (reference sequence). V trimming: 3 bases; J trimming: 0 bases; junction bases outside the gene matches: 5. CDR3 DNA sequence: TGTGCCACCAGCAGGAAATTAGCGGGCTCCTACAATGAGCAGTTCTTC. As protein: CATSRKLAGSYNEQFF.

This clone was observed a handful of times. The chain has TRBV5-4 and TRBJ2-7, with 10 positions matching TRBD2. The junction had 6 bases not matched to a gene; V was cut back by 3 bases and J by 6 bases. Germline loops: CDR1 SGHNT, CDR2 YYREEE (reference sequence). There are 14 residues in the CDR3. CDR3 DNA: TGTGCCAGCAGCTCCAAAGCGGGAGGGGTCGAGCAGTACTTC. Its protein product is CASSSKAGGVEQYF.

This clone was seen once. The J gene is TRBJ1-2, the V gene TRBV28, with D hard to call. The germline CDR1 and CDR2 sequences are MDHEN and SYDVKM. Trimming pared 5 bases from V and 8 bases from J, leaving 15 bases between. CDR3 length: 13 residues. The CDR3 DNA follows: TGTGCCAGCAGTCCCCCCGACCGGCTGGGCTACACCTTC. It is translated as CASSPPDRLGYTF.

This clone was detected many times. Within the sample, other DNA sequences also encode this same CDR3. The chain carries TRBV7-9 and TRBJ2-3; D is uncertain. Germline V gene lookup returns CDR1 SEHNR and CDR2 FQNEAQ (reference sequence). CDR3 size: 11 residues. Trimming shortened V by 4 bases and J by 3 bases, and 2 bases separated the two germline ends. The CDR3 here is CASSSTDTQYF. DNA of the CDR3: TGTGCCAGCAGCTCGACAGATACGCAGTATTTT.

A few counts support this clone. V usage is TRBV18 and J usage is TRBJ2-5, with D maybe TRBD2 (6 bases). The CDR3 consists of 15 residues. The ends were cut back, 0 bases at V and 0 bases at J, with 8 bases in the middle. CDR1 is KGHSH, CDR2 LQKENI, per germline. The CDR3 DNA is TGTGCCAGCTCACCACCAAGCGGGTACCAAGAGACCCAGTACTTC. This translates into CASSPPSGYQETQYF.